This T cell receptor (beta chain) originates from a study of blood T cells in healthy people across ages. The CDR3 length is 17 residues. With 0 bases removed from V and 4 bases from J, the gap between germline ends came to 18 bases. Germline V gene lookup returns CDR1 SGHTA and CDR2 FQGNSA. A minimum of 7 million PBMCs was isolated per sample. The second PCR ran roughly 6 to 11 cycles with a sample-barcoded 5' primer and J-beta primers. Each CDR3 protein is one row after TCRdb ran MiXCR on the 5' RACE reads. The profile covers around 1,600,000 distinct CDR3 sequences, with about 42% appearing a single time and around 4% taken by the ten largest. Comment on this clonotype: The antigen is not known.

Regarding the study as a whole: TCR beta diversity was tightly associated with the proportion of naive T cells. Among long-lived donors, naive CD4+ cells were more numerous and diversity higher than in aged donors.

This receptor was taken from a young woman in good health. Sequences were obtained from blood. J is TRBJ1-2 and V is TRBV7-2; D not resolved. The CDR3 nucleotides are TGTGCCAGCAGCTTAGCGTTAAAGGGTGACACGGGCTATGGCTACACCTTC. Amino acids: CASSLALKGDTGYGYTF. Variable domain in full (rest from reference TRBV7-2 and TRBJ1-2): GAGVSQSPSNKVTEKGKDVELRCDPISGHTALYWYRQSLGQGLEFLIYFQGNSAPDKSGLPSDRFSAERTGGSVSTLTIQRTQQEDSAVYLCASSLALKGDTGYGYTFGSGTRLTVV.